This T cell receptor beta chain was recovered during a study of Graves' ophthalmopathy and Graves' hyperthyroidism. About the research overall: Sampling took place at initial diagnosis, with peripheral blood obtained before any treatment.

Trimming at V came to 6 bases and at J to 2 bases, leaving 6 bases not matched to a gene. The CDR3 is made up of 14 amino acids. This clonotype appeared many times. Beta-chain TCR CDR3 regions were amplified from RNA transcripts. A first-round RT-PCR used HTBI primers, followed by a second-round multiplex PCR. One entry per CDR3 protein, called by TCRdb with MiXCR from the multiplex PCR reads. In the table there are 150,000 to 200,000 distinct CDR3 sequences, just under 40% of which are singletons. This TCR came from a man aged 25 to 45 with Graves' ophthalmopathy. The material sequenced was peripheral blood. The chain links TRBV12-3 or TRBV12-4 to TRBJ1-2; TRBD1 matches at 7 bases. CDR3 DNA sequence: TGTGCCAGCAGCCCCCAGGGGGAGAACTATGGCTACACCTTC. Translated: CASSPQGENYGYTF.